This T cell receptor beta chain was observed in a study of shared clonotypes between healthy human individuals. This CDR3 comprises 16 residues. The V segment lost 5 bases and the J segment 5 bases; nucleotides outside the gene matches: 5. CDR1 is SGHTA, CDR2 FQGNSA, per germline. Donors had no recently reported acute infections or vaccinations and were HIV-negative. Assay execution proceeded at the deep level. Each cell subset's genomic DNA was divided evenly among several immunoSEQ plates. A roughly 200 ng quantity of DNA, 25,000 to 35,000 T cell genomes, went into the sorted-subset replicate PCRs. Profiled with immunoSEQ multiplex PCR; TCRdb holds only in-frame clones, not every one. The repertoire has approximately 2.4 million clones, under 97% of them found once; the top ten carry around 0.13%.

The clonotype was recovered from a man aged 18-30 years in good health. The sequenced material came from naive CD4+ T cells sorted from blood. Sample subset: CD45RA+ positively selected. The gene calls are TRBV7-2 and TRBJ2-2; 13 bases are shared with TRBD2. As DNA, the CDR3 is TGTGCCAGCAGCAGACTAGCGGGAGGAAGTACCGGGGAGCTGTTTTTT. Translation gives CASSRLAGGSTGELFF.